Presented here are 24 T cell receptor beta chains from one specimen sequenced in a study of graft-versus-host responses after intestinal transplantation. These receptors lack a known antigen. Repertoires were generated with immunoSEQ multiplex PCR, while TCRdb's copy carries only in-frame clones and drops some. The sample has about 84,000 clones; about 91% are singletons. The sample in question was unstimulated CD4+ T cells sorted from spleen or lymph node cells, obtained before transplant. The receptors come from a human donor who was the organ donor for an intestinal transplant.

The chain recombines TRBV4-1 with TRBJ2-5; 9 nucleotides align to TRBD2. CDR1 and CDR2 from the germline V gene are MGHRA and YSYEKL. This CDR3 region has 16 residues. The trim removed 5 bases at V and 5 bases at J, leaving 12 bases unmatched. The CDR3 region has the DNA TGCGCCAGCAGCACGTCCGGGGCGGGGGGGGATGAGACCCAGTACTTC. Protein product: CASSTSGAGGDETQYF.

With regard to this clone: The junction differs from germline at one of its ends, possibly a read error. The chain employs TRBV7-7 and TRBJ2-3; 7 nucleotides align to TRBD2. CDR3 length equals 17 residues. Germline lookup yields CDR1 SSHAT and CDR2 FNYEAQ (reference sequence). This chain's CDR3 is CASSLGKSGASTDTQYF. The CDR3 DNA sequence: TGTGCTAGCAGCTTAGGGAAAAGCGGGGCTAGCACAGATACGCAGTATTTT. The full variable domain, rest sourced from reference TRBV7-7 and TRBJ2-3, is GAGVSQSPRYKVTKRGQDVTLRCDPISSHATLYWYQQALGQGPEFLTYFNYEAQPDKSGLPSDRFSAERPEGSISTLTIQRTEQRDSAMYRCASSLGKSGASTDTQYFGPGTRLTVL.

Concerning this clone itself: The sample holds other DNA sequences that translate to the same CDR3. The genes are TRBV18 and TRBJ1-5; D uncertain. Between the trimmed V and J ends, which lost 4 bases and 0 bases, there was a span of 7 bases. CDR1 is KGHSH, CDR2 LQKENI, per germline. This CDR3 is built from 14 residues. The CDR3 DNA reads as TGTGCCAGCTCACTTACAAATAGCAATCAGCCCCAGCATTTT. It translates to CASSLTNSNQPQHF. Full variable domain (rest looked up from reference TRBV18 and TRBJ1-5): NAGVMQNPRHLVRRRGQEARLRCSPMKGHSHVYWYRQLPEEGLKFMVYLQKENIIDESGMPKERFSAEFPKEGPSILRIQQVVRGDSAAYFCASSLTNSNQPQHFGDGTRLSIL.

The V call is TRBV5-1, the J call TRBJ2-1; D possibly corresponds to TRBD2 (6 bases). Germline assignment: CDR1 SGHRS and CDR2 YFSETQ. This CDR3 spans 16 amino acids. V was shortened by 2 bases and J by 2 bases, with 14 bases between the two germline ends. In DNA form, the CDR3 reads TGCGCCAGCAGCTTTAGGAGGGACGGCGCCTACAATGAGCAGTTCTTC. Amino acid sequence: CASSFRRDGAYNEQFF.

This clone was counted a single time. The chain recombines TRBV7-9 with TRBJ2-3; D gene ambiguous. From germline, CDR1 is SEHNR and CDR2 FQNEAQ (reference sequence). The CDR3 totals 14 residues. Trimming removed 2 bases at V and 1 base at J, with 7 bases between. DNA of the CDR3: TGTGCCAGCAGCTTAAACCAGGGCACAGATACGCAGTATTTT. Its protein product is CASSLNQGTDTQYF. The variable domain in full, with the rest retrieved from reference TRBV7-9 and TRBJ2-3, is DTGVSQNPRHKITKRGQNVTFRCDPISEHNRLYWYRQTLGQGPEFLTYFQNEAQLEKSRLLSDRFSAERPKGSFSTLEIQRTEQGDSAMYLCASSLNQGTDTQYFGPGTRLTVL.

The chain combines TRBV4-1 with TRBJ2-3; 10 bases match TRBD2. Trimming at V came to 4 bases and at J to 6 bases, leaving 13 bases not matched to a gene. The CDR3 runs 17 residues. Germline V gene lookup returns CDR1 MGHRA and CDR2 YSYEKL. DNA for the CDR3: TGCGCCAGCAGCCCCCTCATACTAGCGGGATGGGAGGATACGCAGTATTTT. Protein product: CASSPLILAGWEDTQYF.

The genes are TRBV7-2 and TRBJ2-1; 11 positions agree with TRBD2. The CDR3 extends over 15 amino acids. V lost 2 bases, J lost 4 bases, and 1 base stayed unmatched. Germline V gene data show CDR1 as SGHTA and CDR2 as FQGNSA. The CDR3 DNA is TGTGCCAGCAGCTTATCTAGCGGGGGGTACAATGAGCAGTTCTTC. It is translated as CASSLSSGGYNEQFF. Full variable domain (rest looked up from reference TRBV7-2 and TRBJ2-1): GAGVSQSPSNKVTEKGKDVELRCDPISGHTALYWYRQSLGQGLEFLIYFQGNSAPDKSGLPSDRFSAERTGGSVSTLTIQRTQQEDSAVYLCASSLSSGGYNEQFFGPGTRLTVL.

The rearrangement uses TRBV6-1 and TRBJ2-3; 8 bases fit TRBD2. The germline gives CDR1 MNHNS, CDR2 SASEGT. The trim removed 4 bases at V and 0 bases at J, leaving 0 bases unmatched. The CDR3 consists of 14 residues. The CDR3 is CASSASGSTDTQYF. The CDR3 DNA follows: TGTGCCAGCAGTGCTAGCGGGAGCACAGATACGCAGTATTTT.

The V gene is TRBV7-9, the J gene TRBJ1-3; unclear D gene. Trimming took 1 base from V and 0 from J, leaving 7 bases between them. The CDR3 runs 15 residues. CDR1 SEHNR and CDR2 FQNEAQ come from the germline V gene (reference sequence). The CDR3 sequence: CASSLVHLSGNTIYF. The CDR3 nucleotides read TGTGCCAGCAGCTTAGTACACCTCTCTGGAAACACCATATATTTT.

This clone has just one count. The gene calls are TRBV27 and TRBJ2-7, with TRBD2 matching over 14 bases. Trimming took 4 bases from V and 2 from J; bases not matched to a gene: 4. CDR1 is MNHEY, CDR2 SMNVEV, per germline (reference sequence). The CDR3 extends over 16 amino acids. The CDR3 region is CASSYSTSGRAYEQYF. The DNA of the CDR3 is TGTGCCAGCAGTTACTCGACTAGCGGGAGGGCCTACGAGCAGTACTTC.

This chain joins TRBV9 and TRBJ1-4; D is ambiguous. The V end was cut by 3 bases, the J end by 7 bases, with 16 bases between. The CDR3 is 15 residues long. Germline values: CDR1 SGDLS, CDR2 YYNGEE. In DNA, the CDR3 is TGTGCCAGCAGCGACCAGTCCGGAGGTCGTGAAAAACTGTTTTTT. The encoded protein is CASSDQSGGREKLFF. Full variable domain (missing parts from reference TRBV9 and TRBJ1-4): DSGVTQTPKHLITATGQRVTLRCSPRSGDLSVYWYQQSLDQGLQFLIQYYNGEERAKGNILERFSAQQFPDLHSELNLSSLELGDSALYFCASSDQSGGREKLFFGSGTQLSVL.

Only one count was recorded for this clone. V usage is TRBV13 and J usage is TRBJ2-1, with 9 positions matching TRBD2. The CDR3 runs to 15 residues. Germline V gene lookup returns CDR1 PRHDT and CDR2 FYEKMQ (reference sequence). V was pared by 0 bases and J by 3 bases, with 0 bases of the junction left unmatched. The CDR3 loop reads CASSLGTSGYNEQFF. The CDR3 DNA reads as TGTGCCAGCAGCTTAGGGACTAGCGGCTACAATGAGCAGTTCTTC.

This CDR3 is CASTPHWASSGNTIYF. CDR3 bases: TGTGCCAGCACCCCTCATTGGGCCAGCTCTGGAAACACCATATATTTT. The chain joins TRBV2 to TRBJ1-3; D ambiguous. Per the germline V gene, CDR1 is SNHLY and CDR2 is FYNNEI. This CDR3 has 16 amino acids. Trimming removed 7 bases from V and 0 bases from J, with 16 bases in between.

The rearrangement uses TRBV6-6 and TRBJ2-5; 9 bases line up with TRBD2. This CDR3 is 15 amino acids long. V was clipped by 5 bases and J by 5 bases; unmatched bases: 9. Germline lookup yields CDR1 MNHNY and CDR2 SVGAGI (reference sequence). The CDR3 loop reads CASSPRGGVLETQYF. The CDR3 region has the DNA TGTGCCAGCAGTCCGCGGGGGGGCGTATTGGAGACCCAGTACTTC.

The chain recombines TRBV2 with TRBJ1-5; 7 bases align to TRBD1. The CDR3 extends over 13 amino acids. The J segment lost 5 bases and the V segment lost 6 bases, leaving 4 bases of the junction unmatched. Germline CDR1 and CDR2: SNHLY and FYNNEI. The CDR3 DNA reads TGTGCCAGCAGAGTAGACAGGGATCAGCCCCAGCATTTT. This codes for CASRVDRDQPQHF. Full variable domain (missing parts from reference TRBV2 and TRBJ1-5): EPEVTQTPSHQVTQMGQEVILRCVPISNHLYFYWYRQILGQKVEFLVSFYNNEISEKSEIFDDQFSVERPDGSNFTLKIRSTKLEDSAMYFCASRVDRDQPQHFGDGTRLSIL.

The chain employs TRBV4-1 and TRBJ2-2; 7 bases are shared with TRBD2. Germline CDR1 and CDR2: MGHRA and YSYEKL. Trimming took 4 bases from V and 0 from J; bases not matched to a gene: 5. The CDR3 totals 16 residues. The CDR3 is CASSPWGGANTGELFF. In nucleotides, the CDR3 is TGCGCCAGCAGCCCCTGGGGGGGGGCGAACACCGGGGAGCTGTTTTTT.

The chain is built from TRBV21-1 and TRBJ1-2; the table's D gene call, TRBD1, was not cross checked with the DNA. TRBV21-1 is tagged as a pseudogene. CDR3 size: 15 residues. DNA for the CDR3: TGTGCCAGCTTAGCCCGGGACAGGGACTTCTATGGCTACACCTTC. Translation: CASLARDRDFYGYTF.

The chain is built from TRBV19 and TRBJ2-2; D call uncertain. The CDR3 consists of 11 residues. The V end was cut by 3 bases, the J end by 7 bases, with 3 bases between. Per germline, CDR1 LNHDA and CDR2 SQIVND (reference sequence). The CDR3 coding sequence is TGTGCCAGTAGTATGTACGGGGAGCTGTTTTTT. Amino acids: CASSMYGELFF. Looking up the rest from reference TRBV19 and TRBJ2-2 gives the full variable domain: DGGITQSPKYLFRKEGQNVTLSCEQNLNHDAMYWYRQDPGQGLRLIYYSQIVNDFQKGDIAEGYSVSREKKESFPLTVTSAQKNPTAFYLCASSMYGELFFGEGSRLTVL.

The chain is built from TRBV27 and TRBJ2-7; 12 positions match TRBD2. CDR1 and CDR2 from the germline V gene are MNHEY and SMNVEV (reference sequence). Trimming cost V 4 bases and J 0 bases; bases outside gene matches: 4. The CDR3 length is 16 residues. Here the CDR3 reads CASSSRTSGISYEQYF. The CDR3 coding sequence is TGTGCCAGCAGTTCGCGGACTAGCGGGATCTCCTACGAGCAGTACTTC.

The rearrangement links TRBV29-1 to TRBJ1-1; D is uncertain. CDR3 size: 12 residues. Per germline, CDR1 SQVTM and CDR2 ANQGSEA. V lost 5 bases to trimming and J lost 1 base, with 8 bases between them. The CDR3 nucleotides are TGCAGCGTTCTTCCGGGGAACACTGAAGCTTTCTTT. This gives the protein CSVLPGNTEAFF. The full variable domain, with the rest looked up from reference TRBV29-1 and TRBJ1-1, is SAVISQKPSRDICQRGTSLTIQCQVDSQVTMMFWYRQQPGQSLTLIATANQGSEATYESGFVIDKFPISRPNLTFSTLTVSNMSPEDSSIYLCSVLPGNTEAFFGQGTRLTVV.

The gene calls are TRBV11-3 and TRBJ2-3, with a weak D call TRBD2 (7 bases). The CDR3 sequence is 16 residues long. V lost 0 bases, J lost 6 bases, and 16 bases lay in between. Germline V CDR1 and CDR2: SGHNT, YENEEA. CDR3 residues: CASSLEGGDWPDTQYF. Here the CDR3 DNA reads TGTGCCAGCAGCTTAGAAGGGGGGGACTGGCCCGATACGCAGTATTTT.

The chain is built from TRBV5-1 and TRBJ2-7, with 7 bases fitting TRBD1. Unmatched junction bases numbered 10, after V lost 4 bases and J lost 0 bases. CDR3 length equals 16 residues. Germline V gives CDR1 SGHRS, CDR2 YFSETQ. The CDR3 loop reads CASSPYRGKSSYEQYF. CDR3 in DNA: TGCGCCAGCAGCCCTTACAGGGGCAAGAGCTCCTACGAGCAGTACTTC.

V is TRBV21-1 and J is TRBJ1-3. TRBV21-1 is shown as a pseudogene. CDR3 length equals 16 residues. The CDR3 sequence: CASSKDEVLSGNTIYF. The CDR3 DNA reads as TGTGCCAGCAGCAAAGACGAGGTTCTCTCTGGAAACACCATATATTTT.

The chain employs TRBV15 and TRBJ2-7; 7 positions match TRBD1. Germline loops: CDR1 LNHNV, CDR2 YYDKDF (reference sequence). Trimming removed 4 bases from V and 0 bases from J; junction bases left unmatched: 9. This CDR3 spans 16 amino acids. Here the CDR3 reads CATSTDEGAGSYEQYF. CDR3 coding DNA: TGTGCCACCAGCACTGATGAGGGGGCCGGCTCCTACGAGCAGTACTTC.